Sequencing of this T cell receptor (beta chain) was carried out in a study of beta chain features in type 1 diabetes. Sequenced material consisted of expressed TCRB transcripts (all of the isolated RNA was reverse transcribed). Only in-frame clones appear in the TCRdb table, and some are missing; sequencing was by immunoSEQ multiplex PCR. The sample lists some 270,000 clones; roughly 13% were seen once. This clone was detected a few times. V lost 8 bases to trimming and J lost 6 bases; unmatched junction nucleotides: 9. The CDR3 covers 14 residues. The germline V gene has CDR1 LNHDA and CDR2 SQIVND (reference sequence).

The source of this sequence is a woman aged 40 to 50 in good health. The chain couples TRBV19 to TRBJ1-5, with 8 bases aligning to TRBD1. What was sequenced was naive CD4+ T cells from blood. The CDR3, as DNA: TGTGCCAGTGCCTCGGGCAGGGGGCCTCAGCCCCAGCATTTT. It translates to CASASGRGPQPQHF.